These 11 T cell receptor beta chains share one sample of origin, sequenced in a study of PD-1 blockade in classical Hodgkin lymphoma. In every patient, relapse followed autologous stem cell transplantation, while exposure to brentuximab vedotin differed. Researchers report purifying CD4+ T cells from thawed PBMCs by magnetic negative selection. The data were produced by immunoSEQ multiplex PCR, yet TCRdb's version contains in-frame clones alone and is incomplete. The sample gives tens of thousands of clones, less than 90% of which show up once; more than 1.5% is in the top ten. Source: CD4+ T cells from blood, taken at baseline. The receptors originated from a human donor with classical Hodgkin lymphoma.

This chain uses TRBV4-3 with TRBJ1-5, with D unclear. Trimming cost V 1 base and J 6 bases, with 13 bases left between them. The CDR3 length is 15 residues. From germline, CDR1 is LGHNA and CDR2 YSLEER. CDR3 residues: CASSQGGRDSQPQHF. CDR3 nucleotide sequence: TGCGCCAGCAGCCAAGGCGGAAGGGATAGTCAGCCCCAGCATTTT.

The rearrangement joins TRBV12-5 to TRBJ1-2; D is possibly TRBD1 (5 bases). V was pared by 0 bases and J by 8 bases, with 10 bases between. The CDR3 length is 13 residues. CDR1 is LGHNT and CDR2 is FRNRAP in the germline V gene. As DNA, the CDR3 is TGTGCTAGTGGTTTGGTATCGACAGACGGCTACACCTTC. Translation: CASGLVSTDGYTF.

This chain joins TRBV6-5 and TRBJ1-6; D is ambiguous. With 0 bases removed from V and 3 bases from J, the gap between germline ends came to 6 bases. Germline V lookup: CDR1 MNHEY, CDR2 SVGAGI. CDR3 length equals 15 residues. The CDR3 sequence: CASSYSGFYNSPLHF. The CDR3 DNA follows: TGTGCCAGCAGTTACTCAGGGTTCTATAATTCACCCCTCCACTTT.

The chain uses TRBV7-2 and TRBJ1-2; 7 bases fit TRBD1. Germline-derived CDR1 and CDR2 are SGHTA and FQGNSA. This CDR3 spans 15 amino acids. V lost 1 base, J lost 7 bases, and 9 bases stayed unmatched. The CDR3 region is CASSLESLTGSGYTF. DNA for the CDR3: TGTGCCAGCAGCTTAGAGTCTTTGACAGGGAGTGGCTACACCTTC.

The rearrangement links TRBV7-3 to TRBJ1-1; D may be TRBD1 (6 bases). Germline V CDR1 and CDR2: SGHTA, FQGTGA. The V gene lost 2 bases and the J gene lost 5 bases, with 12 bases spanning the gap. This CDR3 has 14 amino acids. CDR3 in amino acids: CASSLGGERTEAFF. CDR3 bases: TGTGCCAGCAGCTTAGGGGGCGAGAGGACTGAAGCTTTCTTT.

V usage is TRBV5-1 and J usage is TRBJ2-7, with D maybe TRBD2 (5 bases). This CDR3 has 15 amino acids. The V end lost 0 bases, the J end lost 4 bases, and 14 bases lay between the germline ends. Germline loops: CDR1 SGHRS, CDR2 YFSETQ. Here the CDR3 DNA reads TGCGCCAGCAGCTTGGCCGGGGAAACCCAATACGAGCAGTACTTC. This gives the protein CASSLAGETQYEQYF.

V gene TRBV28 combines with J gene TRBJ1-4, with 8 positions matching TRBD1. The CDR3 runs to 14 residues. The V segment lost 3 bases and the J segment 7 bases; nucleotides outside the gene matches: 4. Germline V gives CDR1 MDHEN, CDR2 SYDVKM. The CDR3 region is CASSLHTGGEKLFF. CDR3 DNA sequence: TGTGCCAGCAGTTTGCACACAGGGGGTGAAAAACTGTTTTTT. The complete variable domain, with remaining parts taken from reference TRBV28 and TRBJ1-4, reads DVKVTQSSRYLVKRTGEKVFLECVQDMDHENMFWYRQDPGLGLRLIYFSYDVKMKEKGDIPEGYSVSREKKERFSLILESASTNQTSMYLCASSLHTGGEKLFFGSGTQLSVL.

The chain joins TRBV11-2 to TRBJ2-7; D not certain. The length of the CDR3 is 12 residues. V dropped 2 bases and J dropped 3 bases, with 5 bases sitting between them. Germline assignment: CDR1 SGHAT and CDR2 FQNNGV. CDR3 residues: CASSLWYYEQYF. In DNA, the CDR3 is TGTGCCAGCAGCTTATGGTACTACGAGCAGTACTTC.

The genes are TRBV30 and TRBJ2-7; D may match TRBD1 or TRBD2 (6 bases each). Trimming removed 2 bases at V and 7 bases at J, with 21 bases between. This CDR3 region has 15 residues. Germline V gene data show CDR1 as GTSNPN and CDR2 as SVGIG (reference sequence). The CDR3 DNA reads TGTGCCTGGAGTTCGGGGGCAGGGGCTTCACAAGAGCAGTACTTC. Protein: CAWSSGAGASQEQYF.

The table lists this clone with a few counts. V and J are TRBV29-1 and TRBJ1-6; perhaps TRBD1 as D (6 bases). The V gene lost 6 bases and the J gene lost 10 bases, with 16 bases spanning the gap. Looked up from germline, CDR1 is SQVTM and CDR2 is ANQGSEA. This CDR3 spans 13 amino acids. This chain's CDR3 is CSVRQGNGSPLHF. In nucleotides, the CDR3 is TGCAGCGTGAGGCAGGGGAACGGATCACCCCTCCACTTT.

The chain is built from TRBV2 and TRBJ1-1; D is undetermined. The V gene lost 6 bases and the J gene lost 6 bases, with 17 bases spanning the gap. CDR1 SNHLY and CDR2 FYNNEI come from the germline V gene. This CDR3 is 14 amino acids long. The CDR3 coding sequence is TGTGCCAGCAGGGGTACCAGAGTAAACGCTGAAGCTTTCTTT. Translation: CASRGTRVNAEAFF.